These 14 T cell receptor beta chains originate from one sample sequenced in a study of cytomegalovirus exposure and HLA in healthy donors. PCR was performed using 60 Vbeta and 13 Jbeta primers. The protocol was immunoSEQ multiplex PCR, while the TCRdb copy is restricted to in-frame clones and leaves out a portion. The table lists about 200,000 clones, around 79% of them singletons. The sequencing sample was made of PBMCs. The source is a male donor in good health and CMV-seronegative.

About this clone: Other DNA sequences of this sample code for an identical CDR3. The chain joins TRBV27 to TRBJ2-6, with D possibly matching TRBD1 (6 bases). Germline assignment: CDR1 MNHEY and CDR2 SMNVEV (reference sequence). The CDR3 spans 15 residues. V shed 4 bases and J shed 0 bases, with 7 bases lying between them. The CDR3 DNA sequence: TGTGCCAGCAGTTCGGACAGCTCTGGGGCCAACGTCCTGACTTTC. Translated, it gives CASSSDSSGANVLTF.

V gene TRBV7-2 combines with J gene TRBJ1-5, with 9 bases lining up with TRBD1. There are 16 residues in the CDR3. J was trimmed by 6 bases and V by 1 base; bases with no gene match: 7. Germline V lookup: CDR1 SGHTA, CDR2 FQGNSA. The CDR3 here is CASSLGPTGGSQPQHF. The CDR3 DNA reads as TGTGCCAGCAGCTTAGGCCCCACAGGGGGCAGTCAGCCCCAGCATTTT. The whole variable domain, filled in from reference TRBV7-2 and TRBJ1-5, reads GAGVSQSPSNKVTEKGKDVELRCDPISGHTALYWYRQSLGQGLEFLIYFQGNSAPDKSGLPSDRFSAERTGGSVSTLTIQRTQQEDSAVYLCASSLGPTGGSQPQHFGDGTRLSIL.

The chain joins TRBV19 to TRBJ2-2; possibly TRBD1 for D (6 bases). The CDR3 covers 14 residues. In germline, CDR1 is LNHDA, CDR2 SQIVND (reference sequence). With 3 bases removed from V and 3 bases from J, the gap between germline ends came to 8 bases. CDR3 protein: CASSIPGDTGELFF. In DNA form, the CDR3 reads TGTGCCAGTAGTATCCCAGGGGACACCGGGGAGCTGTTTTTT.

V gene TRBV18 combines with J gene TRBJ2-7; TRBD2 aligns across 7 bases. Germline values: CDR1 KGHSH, CDR2 LQKENI. Germline trimming cut 5 bases from V and 3 bases from J; bases unmatched to any gene: 7. The CDR3 is 14 amino acids. The CDR3 region has the DNA TGTGCCAGCTCAAGCACGGAGCGGGACTACGAGCAGTACTTC. Its protein product is CASSSTERDYEQYF.

The chain uses TRBV28 and TRBJ1-5; D may be TRBD1 (6 bases). Germline V CDR1 and CDR2: MDHEN, SYDVKM. The CDR3 contains 15 residues. Deletions cut 6 bases from V and 3 bases from J, with 15 bases between. CDR3 sequence: CASSPPGTPNQPQHF. CDR3 nucleotides: TGTGCCAGCAGCCCCCCCGGGACACCCAATCAGCCCCAGCATTTT.

The chain uses TRBV5-8 and TRBJ1-5; 12 bases are shared with TRBD1. V trimming: 3 bases; J trimming: 7 bases; junction bases outside the gene matches: 5. The CDR3 extends over 15 amino acids. Looked up from germline, CDR1 is SGHTS and CDR2 is YDEGEE. DNA for the CDR3: TGTGCCAGCAGCTCGGGACAGGGGGCAGGACAGCCCCAGCATTTT. Its protein is CASSSGQGAGQPQHF.

J is TRBJ2-2 and V is TRBV7-6; 8 nucleotides match TRBD2. The CDR3 has 16 residues. V was pared by 3 bases and J by 0 bases, with 3 bases of the junction left unmatched. Germline assignment: CDR1 SGHVS and CDR2 FNYEAQ. The CDR3 spells CASSLRSGANTGELFF. CDR3 bases: TGTGCCAGCAGCTTGCGTAGCGGGGCGAACACCGGGGAGCTGTTTTTT.

This clone was found a few times. V and J are TRBV9 and TRBJ2-2; possibly TRBD2 for D (5 bases). Per germline, CDR1 SGDLS and CDR2 YYNGEE. Trimming stripped 2 bases from V and 0 bases from J, with 8 bases between. This CDR3 has 15 residues. Written as DNA, the CDR3 is TGTGCCAGCAGCGTCTCCGGGGCGAACACCGGGGAGCTGTTTTTT. It yields the protein CASSVSGANTGELFF.

This chain uses TRBV28 with TRBJ1-5, with D possibly TRBD1 on 5 matching bases. The CDR3 consists of 14 residues. V lost 3 bases and J 5 bases, leaving 11 bases between the germline ends. Germline assignment: CDR1 MDHEN and CDR2 SYDVKM. In nucleotides, the CDR3 is TGTGCCAGCAGTTTGGGGGGAGGCCATCAGCCCCAGCATTTT. Protein: CASSLGGGHQPQHF.

The chain links TRBV7-2 to TRBJ2-1, with 13 positions matching TRBD2. CDR3 size: 16 residues. V dropped 4 bases and J dropped 3; count of bases not matched to a gene: 3. Germline CDR1 reads SGHTA; CDR2 reads FQGNSA. CDR3 in amino acids: CASSSGLAGVYNEQFF. CDR3 bases: TGTGCCAGCAGCTCCGGACTAGCGGGGGTCTACAATGAGCAGTTCTTC.

The chain uses TRBV28 and TRBJ1-3; D remains unclear. The CDR3 sequence is 15 residues long. V shed 7 bases and J shed 0 bases, with 13 bases lying between them. From germline, CDR1 is MDHEN and CDR2 SYDVKM. CDR3 amino acids: CASNPPVTSGNTIYF. CDR3 nucleotides: TGTGCCAGCAACCCACCGGTTACCTCTGGAAACACCATATATTTT.

V is TRBV13 and J is TRBJ1-6, with D unresolved. Trimming removed 1 base at V and 1 base at J, with 8 bases between. CDR3 length: 16 residues. Germline assignment: CDR1 PRHDT and CDR2 FYEKMQ (reference sequence). The CDR3: CASSLAGVSYNSPLHF. For the CDR3, the DNA is TGTGCCAGCAGCTTAGCGGGTGTGTCCTATAATTCACCCCTCCACTTT. Full variable domain (outside the CDR3, taken from reference TRBV13 and TRBJ1-6): AAGVIQSPRHLIKEKRETATLKCYPIPRHDTVYWYQQGPGQDPQFLISFYEKMQSDKGSIPDRFSAQQFSDYHSELNMSSLELGDSALYFCASSLAGVSYNSPLHFGNGTRLTVT.

The J gene is TRBJ1-2, the V gene TRBV2; no definite D call. V lost 1 base and J 0 bases, leaving 12 bases between the germline ends. Germline values: CDR1 SNHLY, CDR2 FYNNEI. The CDR3 totals 16 residues. The CDR3 spells CASSEESGYSNYGYTF. The CDR3 nucleotides are TGTGCCAGCAGTGAAGAATCGGGGTACTCTAACTATGGCTACACCTTC.

The V call is TRBV4-2, the J call TRBJ2-5; D is perhaps TRBD1 (5 bases). V was trimmed by 0 bases and J by 5 bases, leaving 7 bases between them. This CDR3 has 13 residues. Germline values: CDR1 LGHNA, CDR2 YNFKEQ. In nucleotides, the CDR3 is TGTGCCAGCAGCCAAGAAGGGGTTGAGACCCAGTACTTC. Amino acids: CASSQEGVETQYF.